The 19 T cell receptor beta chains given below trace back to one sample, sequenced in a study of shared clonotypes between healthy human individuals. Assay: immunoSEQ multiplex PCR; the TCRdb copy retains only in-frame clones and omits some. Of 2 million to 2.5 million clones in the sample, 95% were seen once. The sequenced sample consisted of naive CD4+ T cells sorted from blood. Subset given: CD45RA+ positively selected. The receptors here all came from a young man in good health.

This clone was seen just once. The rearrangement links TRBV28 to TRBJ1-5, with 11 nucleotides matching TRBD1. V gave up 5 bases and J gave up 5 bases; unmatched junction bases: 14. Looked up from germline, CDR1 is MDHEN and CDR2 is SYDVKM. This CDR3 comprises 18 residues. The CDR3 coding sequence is TGTGCCAGCAGTCCCCCTACCGGGACAGGGGGAGGGGATCAGCCCCAGCATTTT. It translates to CASSPPTGTGGGDQPQHF.

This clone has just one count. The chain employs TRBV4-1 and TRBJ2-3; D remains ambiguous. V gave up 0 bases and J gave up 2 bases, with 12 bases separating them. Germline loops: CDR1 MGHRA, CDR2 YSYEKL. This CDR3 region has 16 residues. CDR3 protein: CASSQDPTRNTDTQYF. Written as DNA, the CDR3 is TGCGCCAGCAGCCAAGACCCCACCCGTAACACAGATACGCAGTATTTT.

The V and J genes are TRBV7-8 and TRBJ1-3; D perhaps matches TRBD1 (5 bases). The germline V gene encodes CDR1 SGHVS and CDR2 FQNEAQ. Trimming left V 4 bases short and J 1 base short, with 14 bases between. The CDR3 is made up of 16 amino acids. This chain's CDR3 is CASSSEAPGSGNTIYF. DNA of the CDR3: TGTGCCAGCAGCTCCGAAGCACCAGGGTCTGGAAACACCATATATTTT.

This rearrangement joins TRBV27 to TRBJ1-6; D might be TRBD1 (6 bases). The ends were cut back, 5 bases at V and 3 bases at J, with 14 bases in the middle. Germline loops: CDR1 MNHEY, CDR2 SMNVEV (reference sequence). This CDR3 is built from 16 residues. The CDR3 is CASSKGGLNYNSPLHF. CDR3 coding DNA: TGTGCCAGCAGTAAGGGGGGACTGAACTATAATTCACCCCTCCACTTT.

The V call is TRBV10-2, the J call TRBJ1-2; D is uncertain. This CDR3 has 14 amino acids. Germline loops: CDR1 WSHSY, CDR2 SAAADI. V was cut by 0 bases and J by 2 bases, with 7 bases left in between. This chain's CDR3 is CASSESGGNYGYTF. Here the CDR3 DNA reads TGCGCCAGCAGTGAGTCGGGCGGGAACTATGGCTACACCTTC.

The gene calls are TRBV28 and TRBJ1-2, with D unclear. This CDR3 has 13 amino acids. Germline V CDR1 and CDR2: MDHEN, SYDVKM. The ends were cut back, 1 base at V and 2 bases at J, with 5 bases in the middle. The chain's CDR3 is CASSLFGNYGYTF. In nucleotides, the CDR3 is TGTGCCAGCAGTTTATTCGGAAACTATGGCTACACCTTC.

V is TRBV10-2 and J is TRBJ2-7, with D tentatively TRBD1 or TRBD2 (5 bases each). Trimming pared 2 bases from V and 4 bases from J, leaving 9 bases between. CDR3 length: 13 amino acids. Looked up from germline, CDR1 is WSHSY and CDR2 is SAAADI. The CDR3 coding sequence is TGCGCCAGCAGTGAGGGGGGTAATTACGAGCAGTACTTC. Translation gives CASSEGGNYEQYF.

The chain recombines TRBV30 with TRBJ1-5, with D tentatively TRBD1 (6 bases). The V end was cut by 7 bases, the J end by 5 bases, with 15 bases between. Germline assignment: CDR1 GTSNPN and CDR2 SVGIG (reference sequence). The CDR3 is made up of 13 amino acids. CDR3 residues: CAFSGGIDQPQHF. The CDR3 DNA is TGTGCCTTCTCGGGGGGCATCGATCAGCCCCAGCATTTT.

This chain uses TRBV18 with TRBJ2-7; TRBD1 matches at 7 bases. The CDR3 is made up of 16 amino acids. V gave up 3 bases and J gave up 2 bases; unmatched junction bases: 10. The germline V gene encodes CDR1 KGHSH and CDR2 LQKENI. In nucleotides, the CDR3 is TGTGCCAGCTCACCCCTGTCGGGACAGAGGACCTACGAGCAGTACTTC. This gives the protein CASSPLSGQRTYEQYF.

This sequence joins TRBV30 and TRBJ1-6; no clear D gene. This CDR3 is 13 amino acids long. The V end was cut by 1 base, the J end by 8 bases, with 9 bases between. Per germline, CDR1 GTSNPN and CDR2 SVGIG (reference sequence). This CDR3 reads CAWSGQSDSPLHF. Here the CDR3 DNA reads TGTGCCTGGAGTGGCCAGTCGGATTCACCCCTCCACTTT.

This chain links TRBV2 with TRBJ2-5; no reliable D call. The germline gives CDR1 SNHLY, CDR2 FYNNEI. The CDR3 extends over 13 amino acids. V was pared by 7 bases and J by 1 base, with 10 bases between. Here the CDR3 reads CASTPVRQETQYF. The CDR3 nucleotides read TGTGCCAGCACTCCGGTTCGCCAAGAGACCCAGTACTTC.

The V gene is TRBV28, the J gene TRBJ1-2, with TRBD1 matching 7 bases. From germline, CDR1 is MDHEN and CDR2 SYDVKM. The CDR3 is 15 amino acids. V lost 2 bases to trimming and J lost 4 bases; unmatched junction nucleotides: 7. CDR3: CASSLELGGSYGYTF. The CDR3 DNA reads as TGTGCCAGCAGTTTAGAGTTAGGGGGCAGCTATGGCTACACCTTC.

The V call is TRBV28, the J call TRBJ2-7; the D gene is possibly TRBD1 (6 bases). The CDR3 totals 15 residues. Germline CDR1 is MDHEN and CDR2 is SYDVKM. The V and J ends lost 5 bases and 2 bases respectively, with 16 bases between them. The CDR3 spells CASSPRGKRPYEQYF. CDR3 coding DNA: TGTGCCAGCAGTCCGAGGGGGAAACGGCCCTACGAGCAGTACTTC.

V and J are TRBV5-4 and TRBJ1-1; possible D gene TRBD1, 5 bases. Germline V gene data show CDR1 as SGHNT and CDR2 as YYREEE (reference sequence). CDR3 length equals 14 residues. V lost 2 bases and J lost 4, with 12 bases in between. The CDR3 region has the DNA TGTGCCAGCAGCTTTAAGGGGTTGAGCACTGAAGCTTTCTTT. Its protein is CASSFKGLSTEAFF.

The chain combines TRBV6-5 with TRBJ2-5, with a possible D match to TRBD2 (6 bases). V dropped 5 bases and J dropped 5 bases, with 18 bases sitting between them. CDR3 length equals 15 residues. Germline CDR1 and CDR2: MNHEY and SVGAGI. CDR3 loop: CASSTGPRGRETQYF. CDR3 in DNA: TGTGCCAGCAGTACCGGGCCCCGGGGGAGGGAGACCCAGTACTTC.

This CDR3 reads CAISGGTVARNTIYF. The CDR3 nucleotides read TGTGCCATCAGTGGAGGGACAGTGGCGCGAAACACCATATATTTT. The genes are TRBV10-3 and TRBJ1-3; 7 nucleotides align to TRBD1. The CDR3 spans 15 residues. The V and J ends lost 4 bases and 5 bases, in that order; junction bases with no gene match: 8. Germline-derived CDR1 and CDR2 are ENHRY and SYGVKD.

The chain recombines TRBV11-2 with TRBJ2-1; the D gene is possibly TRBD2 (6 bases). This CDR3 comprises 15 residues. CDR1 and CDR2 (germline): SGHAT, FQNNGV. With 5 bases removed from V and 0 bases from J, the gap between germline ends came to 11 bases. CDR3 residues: CASSLRDSSYNEQFF. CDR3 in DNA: TGTGCCAGCAGCCTCCGGGACTCCTCCTACAATGAGCAGTTCTTC. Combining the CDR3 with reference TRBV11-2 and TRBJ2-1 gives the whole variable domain EAGVAQSPRYKIIEKRQSVAFWCNPISGHATLYWYQQILGQGPKLLIQFQNNGVVDDSQLPKDRFSAERLKGVDSTLKIQPAKLEDSAVYLCASSLRDSSYNEQFFGPGTRLTVL.

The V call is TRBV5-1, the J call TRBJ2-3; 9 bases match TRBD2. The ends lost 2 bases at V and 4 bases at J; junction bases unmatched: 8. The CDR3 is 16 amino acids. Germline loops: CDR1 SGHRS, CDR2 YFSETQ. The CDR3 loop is CASSFPSGMDSDTQYF. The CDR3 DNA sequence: TGCGCCAGCAGCTTCCCTAGCGGGATGGACTCAGATACGCAGTATTTT.

Here the CDR3 reads CASSPKTSLLASSLSEQFF. DNA for the CDR3: TGTGCCAGCAGCCCTAAAACCTCCCTACTAGCGTCTTCTTTAAGTGAGCAGTTCTTC. The chain carries TRBV5-6 and TRBJ2-1; 7 bases agree with TRBD2. Germline CDR1 and CDR2: SGHDT and YYEEEE. Unmatched junction bases numbered 25, after V lost 4 bases and J lost 9 bases. The CDR3 covers 19 residues.